This T cell receptor (beta chain) was retrieved from a study of cytomegalovirus exposure and HLA in healthy donors. On this clone itself: The antigen is not known.

Points from the study as a whole: When a later analysis was performed, an Asian-associated ancestry cluster reportedly had fewer N-insertions than the approximately 700-donor mean. Per a later analysis, 18,000 or so TCR beta sequences showed association with HLA alleles at 0.05 false discovery rate. Earlier analysis found most TCR beta V segments productive about 87% or about 30% of the time.

Researchers ran the PCR with 60 Vbeta and 13 Jbeta primers. Using immunoSEQ multiplex PCR, the repertoire was profiled, and TCRdb retains in-frame clones only, with some absent. The sample holds more than 150,000 clones; over 80% are singletons and the top ten take about 6%. CDR3 length: 12 residues. Germline assignment: CDR1 SQVTM and CDR2 ANQGSEA. Trimming removed 7 bases from V and 5 bases from J; junction bases left unmatched: 6. The rearrangement joins TRBV29-1 to TRBJ2-7; 9 bases match TRBD1. What was sequenced was PBMCs. The sequence came from a man in his forties or fifties in good health and CMV-seropositive. The CDR3 DNA is TGCAGCGCCGGGACAGGGATCCACGAGCAGTACTTC. It yields the protein CSAGTGIHEQYF.